Described below is a single TCR beta chain sequence and its context. Its antigen is undetermined. In the PCR, 60 Vbeta and 13 Jbeta primers were used. Clones were read by immunoSEQ multiplex PCR, and TCRdb kept only the in-frame ones, dropping some. The data show approximately 150,000 clones, around 78% seen once. This entry is derived from a study of cytomegalovirus exposure and HLA in healthy donors. Whole-study results and caveats: Certain indistinguishable V segments, among them TRBV6-2 and TRBV6-3, were excluded. In a later analysis, V- and J-gene trimming of beta chains associated with a DCLRE1C missense variant, replicated independently.

The CDR3 length is 14 residues. Germline V gives CDR1 MDHEN, CDR2 SYDVKM. Sequenced: PBMCs. This TCR came from a woman younger than 30 in good health and CMV-seronegative. The chain employs TRBV28 and TRBJ2-5, with D possibly TRBD2 on 6 matching bases. Judging by the DNA end, TRBJ2-7 fits better; the J call may be wrong. The CDR3 DNA reads TGTGCCAGCAGGCCCCTCCGGGAGATTAACGAGCAGTACTTC. It is translated as CASRPLREINEQYF.